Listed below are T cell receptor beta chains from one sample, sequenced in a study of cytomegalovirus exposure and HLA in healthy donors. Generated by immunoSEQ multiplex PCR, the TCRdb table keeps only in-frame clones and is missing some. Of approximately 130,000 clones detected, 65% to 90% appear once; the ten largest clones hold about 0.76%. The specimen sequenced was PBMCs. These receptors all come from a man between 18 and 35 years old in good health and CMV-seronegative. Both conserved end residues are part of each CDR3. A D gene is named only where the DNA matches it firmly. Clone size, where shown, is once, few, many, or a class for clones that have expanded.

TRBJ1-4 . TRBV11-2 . CASSLGRARSEKLFF TGTGCCAGCAGCTTAGGGAGGGCCAGGAGCGAAAAACTGTTTTTT
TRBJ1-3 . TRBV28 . CASSQIPQGAGNTIYF TGTGCCAGCAGCCAGATCCCCCAGGGTGCTGGAAACACCATATATTTT
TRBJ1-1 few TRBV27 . CASSLNFGGTEAFF TGTGCCAGCAGTTTAAACTTCGGGGGCACTGAAGCTTTCTTT
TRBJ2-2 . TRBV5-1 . CATRDSPNTGELFF TGCGCCACTCGGGACTCGCCGAACACCGGGGAGCTGTTTTTT
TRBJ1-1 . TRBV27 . CASTWVYFIFRTVDTEAFF TGTGCCAGCACTTGGGTTTATTTTATCTTTAGGACAGTGGACACTGAAGCTTTCTTT
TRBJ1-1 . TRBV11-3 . CASSPEAGATEAFF TGTGCCAGCAGCCCCGAGGCGGGGGCCACTGAAGCTTTCTTT
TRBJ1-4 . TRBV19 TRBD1 CASNWDRNEKLFF TGTGCCAGTAATTGGGACAGAAATGAAAAACTGTTTTTT
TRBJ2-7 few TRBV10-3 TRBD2 CAISRLAGGMVHEQYF TGTGCCATCAGTCGACTAGCGGGGGGAATGGTCCACGAGCAGTACTTC
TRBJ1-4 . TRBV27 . CASSPWNRAVNSTNEKLFF TGTGCCAGCAGTCCCTGGAACAGGGCCGTTAACTCAACTAATGAAAAACTGTTTTTT
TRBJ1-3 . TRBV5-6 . CASSLAQGGSGNTIYF TGTGCCAGCAGCTTGGCCCAGGGAGGGAGCGGTAACACCATATATTTT
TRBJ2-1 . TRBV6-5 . CASSYEQGSSYNEQFF TGTGCCAGCAGTTACGAACAGGGTAGCTCCTACAATGAGCAGTTCTTC
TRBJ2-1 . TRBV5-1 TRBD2 CASSLGGLETNEQFF TGCGCCAGCAGCTTGGGTGGACTAGAGACCAATGAGCAGTTCTTC
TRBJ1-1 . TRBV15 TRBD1 CATSRGGQGNTEAFF TGTGCCACCAGCAGAGGAGGACAGGGTAACACTGAAGCTTTCTTT
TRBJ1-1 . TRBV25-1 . CASSDWEGTQMNTEAFF TGTGCCAGCAGTGATTGGGAGGGGACACAAATGAACACTGAAGCTTTCTTT
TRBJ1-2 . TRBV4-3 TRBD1 CASSRDSGGYTF TGCGCCAGCAGCCGGGACAGTGGCGGCTACACCTTC
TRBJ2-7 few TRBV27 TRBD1 CASGGQGVTQYF TGTGCCAGCGGCGGACAGGGCGTCACGCAGTACTTC
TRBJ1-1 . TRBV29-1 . CSGTNTEAFF TGCAGCGGGACTAACACTGAAGCTTTCTTT
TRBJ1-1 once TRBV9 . CASSVEAGEAFF TGTGCCAGCAGCGTAGAGGCAGGCGAAGCTTTCTTT
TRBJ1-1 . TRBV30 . CAWSDRWRAGEEAFF TGTGCCTGGAGTGATAGGTGGAGGGCGGGTGAAGAAGCTTTCTTT
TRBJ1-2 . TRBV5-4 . CASSPGGSGLLSYGYTF TGTGCCAGCAGCCCGGGGGGGTCGGGGCTGTTGAGTTATGGCTACACCTTC
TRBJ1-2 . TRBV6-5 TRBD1 CASSAQGNGGWGYTF TGTGCCAGCAGTGCACAGGGGAACGGCGGGTGGGGCTACACCTTC
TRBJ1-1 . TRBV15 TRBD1 CATSRTQGATEAFF TGTGCCACCAGTCGCACACAGGGGGCCACTGAAGCTTTCTTT
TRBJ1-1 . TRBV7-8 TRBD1 CASSLTGGGMNTEAFF TGTGCCAGCAGCTTAACAGGGGGCGGAATGAACACTGAAGCTTTCTTT
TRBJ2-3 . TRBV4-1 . CASSQVWTQGSDTQYF TGCGCCAGCAGCCAAGTTTGGACTCAGGGGTCAGATACGCAGTATTTT
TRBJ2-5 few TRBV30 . CAWSGGQETQYF TGTGCCTGGAGTGGAGGCCAAGAGACCCAGTACTTC
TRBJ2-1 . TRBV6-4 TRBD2 CASSDYPTSGGVGEQFF TGTGCCAGCAGTGACTATCCGACTAGCGGGGGGGTAGGTGAGCAGTTCTTC
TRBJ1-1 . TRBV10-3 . CAISDSRSEAFF TGTGCCATCAGCGATTCTAGGAGCGAAGCTTTCTTT
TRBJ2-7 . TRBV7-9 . CASSPVAGQREQYF TGTGCCAGCAGCCCCGTGGCGGGGCAGCGCGAGCAGTACTTC